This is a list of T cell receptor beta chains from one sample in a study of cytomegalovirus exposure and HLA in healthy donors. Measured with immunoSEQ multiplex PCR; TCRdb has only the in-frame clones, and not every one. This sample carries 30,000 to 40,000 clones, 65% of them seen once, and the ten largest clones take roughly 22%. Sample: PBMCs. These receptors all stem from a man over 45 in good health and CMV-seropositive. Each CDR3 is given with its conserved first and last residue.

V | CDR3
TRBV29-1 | CSATRGSTDTQYF
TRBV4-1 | CASSQDHSGYNEQFF
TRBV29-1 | CSVEWAYEQYF
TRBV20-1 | CSARAGDEQYF
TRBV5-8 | CASSLVQGGPQHF
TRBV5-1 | CASRTGQGYYGYTF
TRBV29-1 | CSVRRGGDTQYF
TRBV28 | CASSTRAGVGGDTDTQYF
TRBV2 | CASNPRETGTGSSYEQYF
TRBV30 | CAWSQGDSNQPQHF
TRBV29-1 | CSVSGVNTEAFF
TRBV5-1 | CASRAGINQPQHF
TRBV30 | CAWSGTHYGYTF
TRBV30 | CAWGQGEITEAFF
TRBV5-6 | CASSGGRSAAFF
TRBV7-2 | CASSPGTANTEAFF
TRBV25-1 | CASSGLAAYNEQFF
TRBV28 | CASSFFLAGGHETQYF
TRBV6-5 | CASSYSSGSTEAFF
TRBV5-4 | CASSLGSGSQGDEQYF
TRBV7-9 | CASSLSVRQGKDEQYF
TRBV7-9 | CASSSGLAGGRETQYF
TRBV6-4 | CASSDASGAYNEQFF
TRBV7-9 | CASSPDTGNQPQHF
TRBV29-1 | CSVQASGTYEQYF
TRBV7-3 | CASSSTGVGEAFF
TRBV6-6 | CASSYPTGSNTEAFF
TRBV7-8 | CASSYSWGGRGNTEAFF
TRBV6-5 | CASSRGQGGGYTF
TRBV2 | CASRVQGARNQPQHF
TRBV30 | CAWSLQGNYGYTF
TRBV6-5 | CASSYSVSYEQYF